This paragraph reports one T cell receptor beta chain. There is no known antigen for this receptor. Base qualities are not at hand, and no much larger clone is one base apart. Receptor amplification or capture employed the immunoSEQ multiplex PCR assay. TCRdb provides this immuneACCESS table in a form limited to in-frame rearrangements. Some clones are lacking; in checked studies, under half of them reflect an unresolved V gene, and why the rest are absent is not known. The sample table shows about 31,000 clones, and roughly 71% are seen once. Of the sample, around 4.5% is held by the ten largest clones. The germline V gene supplies CDR1 SGHDN and CDR2 FVKESK. V lost 8 bases and J lost 0 bases; the stretch between them is 11 bases long. The CDR3 runs 14 residues from the cysteine to the phenylalanine. Only the CDR3 DNA is retained, 42 bases long and in frame from the first base. The sample is drawn from a study of radiotherapy plus CTLA-4 blockade in lung cancer (dated by TCRdb to the late 2010s). A note on the overall study: Objective responses were observed in 18% of enrolled patients, and disease control was achieved in less than 35%. The paper as a whole reports these results and caveats: Increased serum interferon-beta after radiation, together with early dynamic changes in blood T cell clones, were reported to be the strongest predictors of response. After treatment with radiotherapy and ipilimumab, TCR clones that originated in tumors expanded in peripheral blood.

Focal radiation therapy combined with CTLA-4 blockade (ipilimumab) was tested in patients with chemo-refractory metastatic non-small-cell lung cancer. This chain is built from TRBV14 and TRBJ2-1; D gene: possibly TRBD1, on 5 matching bases. Material: peripheral blood, obtained from a patient treated with radiotherapy plus ipilimumab. The receptor comes from a human donor with non-small cell lung cancer whose response to radiotherapy plus ipilimumab could not be evaluated. This receptor has the CDR3 CASADSLSYNEQFF. The DNA sequence is given as TGTGCCAGCGCAGACAGCCTCTCCTACAATGAGCAGTTCTTC.